This T cell receptor beta chain was observed in a study of vaccination and CD4 T cells after COVID-19. Looked up from germline, CDR1 is SGHTA and CDR2 is FQGNSA. Deletions cut 3 bases from V and 6 bases from J, with 7 bases between. CDR3 length equals 12 residues. Sample treatment: roughly 10-day PBMC culture with coronavirus spike peptide pools or control peptides (ViraFEST assay). ViraFEST grew antigen-specific T cells using peptide pools, then sequenced TCRs. Cell culture was performed with roughly 1.8 million PBMCs per well in the presence of approximately 10 IU/ml IL-2 and 10 ug/ml peptide pools. Sequenced with the Oncomine TCR Beta short-read assay was DNA taken from cultured CD4+ T cells. TCRdb ran MiXCR on the PCR reads and lists one entry per CDR3 protein. The data hold over 20,000 distinct CDR3 sequences, with 35% to 50% observed a single time. About this clonotype itself: What it binds is unknown.

This chain connects TRBV7-2 to TRBJ2-3; D may be TRBD2 (5 bases). This receptor was taken from a human donor who had recovered from COVID-19. Sequencing used CD4+ T cells from blood, cultured in vitro. In DNA, the CDR3 is TGTGCCAGCAGCTTGACGGGGGATACGCAGTATTTT. Protein: CASSLTGDTQYF.